Each of the 19 T cell receptor beta chains below was sequenced from the same sample in a study of T cells in Graves' hyperthyroidism and ophthalmopathy. Amplification yielded TCR beta CDR3 regions, with RNA transcripts as the source. The TCR CDR3 was amplified in a first-round RT-PCR using the HTBI primer set. One entry per CDR3 protein results from TCRdb running MiXCR on the multiplex PCR reads. Of 300,000 to 450,000 distinct CDR3 sequences in the sample, approximately 25% are singletons; the top ten hold more than 60%. Sequencing input: blood. The receptors stem from a man aged 45-65 years with Graves' hyperthyroidism.

This clonotype was found many times. One end of the junction does not line up with germline, which may come from a read error. V and J are TRBV11-3 and TRBJ2-7; the match to TRBD2 covers 12 bases. Per germline, CDR1 SGHNT and CDR2 YENEEA. There are 15 residues in the CDR3. CDR3 in DNA: TGTGCCAGCAGCTCTAGCGGGAGGGGTAGCTACGAACAGTACTTC. Its protein is CASSSSGRGSYEQYF.

This clonotype was seen many times. This chain links TRBV28 with TRBJ2-3, with 9 bases fitting TRBD1. The CDR3 contains 17 residues. Trimming at V came to 4 bases and at J to 0 bases, leaving 8 bases not matched to a gene. Germline V gives CDR1 MDHEN, CDR2 SYDVKM. CDR3 in amino acids: CASSSDRGGPSTDTQYF. DNA for the CDR3: TGTGCCAGCAGTTCGGACAGGGGAGGTCCCAGCACAGATACGCAGTATTTT.

The genes are TRBV3-1 and TRBJ2-7; 7 nucleotides align to TRBD1. The CDR3 contains 14 residues. J lost 0 bases, V lost 10 bases, and 9 bases had no gene match. Per germline, CDR1 LGHDT and CDR2 YNNKEL (reference sequence). CDR3 in amino acids: CATARQGASYEQYF. The CDR3 region has the DNA TGTGCCACCGCCCGACAGGGTGCCTCCTACGAGCAGTACTTC.

This chain's CDR3 is CASSVREDSSTDTQHF. CDR3 sequence (DNA): TGTGCCAGCAGCGTAAGAGAGGACTCTAGCACAGATACGCAGCATTTT. The J gene is TRBJ2-3, the V gene TRBV11-2; D gene ambiguous. The end of the DNA is better explained by TRBJ1-5, so the J call may be wrong. Germline V gives CDR1 SGHAT, CDR2 FQNNGV. This CDR3 has 16 amino acids.

This chain connects TRBV5-1 to TRBJ2-1; either TRBD1 or TRBD2 may fit D (5 bases each). The CDR3 length is 14 residues. Germline V gene data show CDR1 as SGHRS and CDR2 as YFSETQ. With 4 bases removed from V and 6 bases from J, the gap between germline ends came to 14 bases. CDR3 amino acids: CASSMGPYGNEQFF. The DNA for the CDR3 is TGCGCCAGCAGCATGGGACCATACGGCAATGAGCAGTTCTTC.

In this sample, this clonotype turned up many times. V is TRBV19 and J is TRBJ2-5; 11 bases align to TRBD2. CDR3 length: 15 residues. CDR1 LNHDA and CDR2 SQIVND come from the germline V gene (reference sequence). V dropped 5 bases and J dropped 4; count of bases not matched to a gene: 6. CDR3 loop: CASSLTSGSGETQYF. The DNA of the CDR3 is TGTGCCAGTAGTCTCACTAGCGGGAGTGGAGAGACCCAGTACTTC.

This chain uses TRBV9 with TRBJ1-1; D uncertain. Looked up from germline, CDR1 is SGDLS and CDR2 is YYNGEE. The CDR3 runs 16 residues. Between the trimmed V and J ends, which lost 0 bases and 3 bases, there was a span of 15 bases. This CDR3 is CASSVGGRRADTEAFF. DNA for the CDR3: TGTGCCAGCAGCGTAGGTGGGAGGAGGGCGGACACTGAAGCTTTCTTT.

The sample holds many counts of this clonotype. This chain connects TRBV28 to TRBJ1-1, with D possibly TRBD1 on 6 matching bases. The CDR3 length is 15 residues. With 1 base removed from V and 5 bases from J, the gap between germline ends came to 14 bases. CDR1 is MDHEN, CDR2 SYDVKM, per germline. The CDR3 DNA reads as TGTGCCAGCAGTTTATTTACAGGGAAAGGAACTGAAGCTTTCTTT. It is translated as CASSLFTGKGTEAFF.

This clonotype was observed a few times. The chain uses TRBV7-3 and TRBJ2-1, with 12 bases aligning to TRBD2. The CDR3 is 16 amino acids. Germline CDR1 and CDR2: SGHTA and FQGTGA. Germline trimming cut 3 bases from V and 4 bases from J; bases unmatched to any gene: 4. CDR3 loop: CASSLVGTSGYNEQFF. The CDR3 region has the DNA TGTGCCAGCAGCTTGGTGGGGACTAGCGGGTACAATGAGCAGTTCTTC.

The chain combines TRBV14 with TRBJ2-7; D may be TRBD2 (6 bases). V was trimmed by 1 base and J by 0 bases, leaving 10 bases between them. The germline V gene has CDR1 SGHDN and CDR2 FVKESK. This CDR3 is 15 amino acids long. This CDR3 is CASSQVDGSSYEQYF. The CDR3 DNA follows: TGTGCCAGCAGCCAAGTGGACGGGAGCTCCTACGAGCAGTACTTC.

The rearrangement links TRBV28 to TRBJ2-2; 7 bases are a match to TRBD2. The V and J ends lost 3 bases and 0 bases, in that order; junction bases with no gene match: 4. Germline CDR1 reads MDHEN; CDR2 reads SYDVKM. CDR3 length: 16 amino acids. The DNA for the CDR3 is TGTGCCAGCAGTTTCCCCGGACTAGCGAACACCGGGGAGCTGTTTTTT. Amino acid sequence: CASSFPGLANTGELFF.

The rearrangement joins TRBV2 to TRBJ1-5; 9 nucleotides line up with TRBD1. The CDR3 sequence is 15 residues long. The J segment lost 5 bases and the V segment lost 6 bases, leaving 8 bases of the junction unmatched. Germline V CDR1 and CDR2: SNHLY, FYNNEI. The CDR3 nucleotides are TGTGCCAGCAGAGCGGGACAGGGAAGGGATCAGCCCCAGCATTTT. This codes for CASRAGQGRDQPQHF. Combining the CDR3 with reference TRBV2 and TRBJ1-5 gives the whole variable domain EPEVTQTPSHQVTQMGQEVILRCVPISNHLYFYWYRQILGQKVEFLVSFYNNEISEKSEIFDDQFSVERPDGSNFTLKIRSTKLEDSAMYFCASRAGQGRDQPQHFGDGTRLSIL.

This clonotype has ten or more counts. The rearrangement uses TRBV20-1 and TRBJ2-5; tentatively, D is TRBD2 (6 bases). The germline V gene encodes CDR1 DFQATT and CDR2 SNEGSKA (reference sequence). The V end lost 2 bases, the J end lost 5 bases, and 18 bases lay between the germline ends. The CDR3 runs 15 residues. In DNA, the CDR3 is TGCAGTGCTAGAAATCCGTTGGGGGGAGACGAGACCCAGTACTTC. Translated: CSARNPLGGDETQYF.

Many counts were recorded for this clonotype. The chain is built from TRBV3-1 and TRBJ2-5, with D possibly matching TRBD2 (5 bases). Trimming stripped 1 base from V and 5 bases from J, with 14 bases between. The CDR3 is 15 residues long. The germline V gene has CDR1 LGHDT and CDR2 YNNKEL (reference sequence). CDR3 region: CASSQGRVGVETQYF. Here the CDR3 DNA reads TGTGCCAGCAGCCAAGGCCGCGTGGGAGTGGAGACCCAGTACTTC.

This clonotype was detected many times. The chain combines TRBV11-2 with TRBJ1-1; no reliable D call. V was trimmed by 5 bases and J by 11 bases, leaving 15 bases between them. Germline CDR1 reads SGHAT; CDR2 reads FQNNGV. This CDR3 comprises 12 residues. The CDR3 DNA reads as TGTGCCAGCAGCCCCAGACCCGGTGGGGCTTTCTTT. Its translation is CASSPRPGGAFF.

This clonotype was counted a few times. V is TRBV7-3 and J is TRBJ2-1; 7 nucleotides align to TRBD2. V lost 0 bases to trimming and J lost 5 bases; unmatched junction nucleotides: 10. The CDR3 covers 17 residues. From germline, CDR1 is SGHTA and CDR2 FQGTGA. CDR3: CASSLTPRESSDNEQFF. The CDR3, as DNA: TGTGCCAGCAGCTTAACACCGCGGGAGTCTTCTGACAATGAGCAGTTCTTC.

The gene calls are TRBV9 and TRBJ2-1, with D maybe TRBD2 (5 bases). The CDR3 length is 14 residues. The V and J ends lost 6 bases and 0 bases respectively, with 10 bases between them. The germline gives CDR1 SGDLS, CDR2 YYNGEE. CDR3 protein: CASNAGISYNEQFF. CDR3 DNA: TGTGCCAGCAACGCGGGTATCTCCTACAATGAGCAGTTCTTC.

The rearrangement uses TRBV27 and TRBJ2-5; tentative D call: TRBD1 (6 bases). CDR3 length equals 15 residues. Per the germline V gene, CDR1 is MNHEY and CDR2 is SMNVEV (reference sequence). Trimming cost V 2 bases and J 5 bases, with 15 bases left between them. The CDR3 sequence is CASSLARGRRETQYF. CDR3 DNA: TGTGCCAGCAGTTTAGCCAGGGGACGTAGGGAGACCCAGTACTTC.

In its sample, this clonotype was seen a few times. The rearrangement links TRBV6-2 or TRBV6-3 to TRBJ2-1; D is uncertain. V lost 0 bases and J 1 base, leaving 10 bases between the germline ends. Looked up from germline, CDR1 is MNHEY and CDR2 is SVGEGT. This CDR3 is built from 16 residues. The CDR3 is CASSYSPEISYNEQFF. CDR3 in DNA: TGTGCCAGCAGTTACTCTCCGGAGATTTCCTACAATGAGCAGTTCTTC.